The rows below give T cell receptor beta chains drawn from one sample of a study of cytomegalovirus exposure and HLA in healthy donors. The protocol was immunoSEQ multiplex PCR, while the TCRdb copy is restricted to in-frame clones and leaves out a portion. The repertoire holds 200,000 or so clones, with about 79% as singletons. Sequencing input: PBMCs. These receptors all come from a woman aged 25-40 years in good health and CMV-seropositive. Both conserved end residues are trimmed from each CDR3.

TRBV29-1	SVAQSLNEQF
TRBV12-5	ASGLLGGDGYT
TRBV13	ASSLNQGRRTEAF
TRBV7-9	ASTGGPTYEQY
TRBV7-9	ASSKSISNPYEQY
TRBV2	ASSARDSMYGNTIY
TRBV13	ASSPWTGENEQF
TRBV27	ASSGPSGISYEQY
TRBV6-5	ASRYQTGLDTIY
TRBV29-1	SVVGGPNTEAF